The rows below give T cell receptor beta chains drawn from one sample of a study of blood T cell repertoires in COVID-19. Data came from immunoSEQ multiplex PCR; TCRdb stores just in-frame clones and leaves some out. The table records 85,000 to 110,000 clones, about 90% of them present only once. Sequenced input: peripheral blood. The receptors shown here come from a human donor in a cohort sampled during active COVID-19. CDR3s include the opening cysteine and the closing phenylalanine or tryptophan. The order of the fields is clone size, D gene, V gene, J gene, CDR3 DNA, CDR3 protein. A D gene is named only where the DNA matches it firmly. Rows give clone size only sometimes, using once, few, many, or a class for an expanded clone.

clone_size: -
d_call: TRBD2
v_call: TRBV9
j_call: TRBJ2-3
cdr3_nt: TGTGCCAGCAGCGTAGAGGGCGGCGGGGGATCCCTCACAGATACGCAGTATTTT
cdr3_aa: CASSVEGGGGSLTDTQYF

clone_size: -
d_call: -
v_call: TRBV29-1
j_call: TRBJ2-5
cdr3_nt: TGCACCGTGCGAGTCCCCCGGGGGACCCAGTACTTC
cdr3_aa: CTVRVPRGTQYF

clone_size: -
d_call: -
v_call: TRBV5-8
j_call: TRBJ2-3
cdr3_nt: TGTGCCAGCCGCCTGGACACCTCCACAGATACGCAGTATTTT
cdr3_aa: CASRLDTSTDTQYF

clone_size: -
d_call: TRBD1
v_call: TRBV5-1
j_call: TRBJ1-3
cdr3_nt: TGCGCCAGCAGCCCTAGGCAGGGGGCCGGAAACACCATATATTTT
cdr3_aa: CASSPRQGAGNTIYF

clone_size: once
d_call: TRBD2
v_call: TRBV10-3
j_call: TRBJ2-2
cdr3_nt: TGTGCCATTCGCGGGGGGGCTTCCACCGGGGAGCTGTTTTTT
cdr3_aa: CAIRGGASTGELFF

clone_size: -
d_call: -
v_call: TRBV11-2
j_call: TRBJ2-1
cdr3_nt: TGTGCCAGCAGCTCAGGAAGAGTTACCTACAATGAGCAGTTCTTC
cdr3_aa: CASSSGRVTYNEQFF

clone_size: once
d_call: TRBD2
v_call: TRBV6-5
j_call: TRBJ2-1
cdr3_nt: TGTGCCAGCAGTCGTAGCGGGAGGGCTGGGGGTGAGCAGTTCTTC
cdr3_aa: CASSRSGRAGGEQFF

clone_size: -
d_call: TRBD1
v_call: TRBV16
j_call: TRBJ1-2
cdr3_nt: TGTGCCAGCAGCCAATCTATCTCGGACAGGGGCTACACCTTC
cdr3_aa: CASSQSISDRGYTF

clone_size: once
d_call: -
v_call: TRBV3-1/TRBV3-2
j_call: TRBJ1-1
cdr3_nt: TGTGCCAGCAGCCAACAGGGAAGGGCTGAAGCTTTCTTT
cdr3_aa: CASSQQGRAEAFF

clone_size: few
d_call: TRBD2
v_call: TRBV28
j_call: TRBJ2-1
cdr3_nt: TGTGCCAGCAGTTTAGGGTTGCTAGCGGGGAGCTCCTACAATGAGCAGTTCTTC
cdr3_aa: CASSLGLLAGSSYNEQFF

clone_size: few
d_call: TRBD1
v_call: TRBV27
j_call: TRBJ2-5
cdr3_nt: TGTGCCAGCAGCCGAAAGGGACAGGGGCAAGAGACCCAGTACTTC
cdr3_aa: CASSRKGQGQETQYF